A selection of T cell receptor beta chains follows, all from one sample in a study of blood T cell repertoires in COVID-19. Profiling relied on immunoSEQ multiplex PCR, and the TCRdb table lists in-frame clones only, not all of them. The sample carries a few hundred thousand clones, roughly 86% recorded once. The sample taken for sequencing was peripheral blood. The origin of the receptors is a woman aged 25 to 39 who had recovered from COVID-19. Each CDR3 is given without its conserved first and last residue. D genes are given only for firm matches.

j_gene | len | d_gene | v_gene | CDR3aa
TRBJ1-2 | 12 | TRBD1 | TRBV30 | AWSVGRQGYGYT
TRBJ2-3 | 13 | TRBD2 | TRBV27 | ASSSGSVGGDTQY
TRBJ2-1 | 13 | TRBD1 | TRBV5-1 | ASSRVRTGPNEQF
TRBJ1-1 | 10 | TRBD1 | TRBV2 | ASRDRNTEAF
TRBJ1-1 | 14 | TRBD1 | TRBV18 | ASSPPGTDLNTEAF
TRBJ2-2 | 12 | TRBD2 | TRBV7-9 | ASSLIRDYGELF
TRBJ1-1 | 12 | NA | TRBV11-2 | ASRPGYRNTEAF
TRBJ2-7 | 14 | TRBD1 | TRBV19 | ASSIRQGARSYEQY
TRBJ2-5 | 12 | TRBD1 | TRBV6-5 | ASSTPRQGPAQY
TRBJ1-5 | 13 | TRBD1 | TRBV6-1 | ASSEDRGRNQPQH
TRBJ2-1 | 12 | TRBD2 | TRBV7-2 | ASSRPGLVDEQF
TRBJ2-1 | 12 | TRBD1 | TRBV27 | ASTSTGGRSEQF
TRBJ2-3 | 14 | TRBD1 | TRBV19 | ASSLRQGAGGDTQY
TRBJ2-3 | 13 | NA | TRBV5-5 | ASSLDRLKTDTQY
TRBJ2-3 | 12 | TRBD2 | TRBV7-3 | ASSSSGPTDTQY
TRBJ2-2 | 13 | TRBD1 | TRBV2 | ASSRTGSDTGELF